There are a few counts of the clone carrying this TCR beta chain. Its antigen is currently unknown. The PCR made use of 60 Vbeta and 13 Jbeta primers. The protocol was immunoSEQ multiplex PCR, while the TCRdb copy is restricted to in-frame clones and leaves out a portion. The sample includes around 190,000 clones, approximately 9.5% of them seen just once. The data were obtained in a study of cytomegalovirus exposure and HLA in healthy donors. Points from the study as a whole: The study flagged around 160 TCR beta chains as cytomegalovirus-associated.

CDR1 GTSNPN and CDR2 SVGIG come from the germline V gene (reference sequence). V was cut by 5 bases and J by 5 bases, with 18 bases left in between. This CDR3 is built from 14 residues. The chain employs TRBV30 and TRBJ1-1; D possibly corresponds to TRBD1 (5 bases). This clonotype originated in a woman aged 30 to 39 in good health and CMV-seropositive. Sequencing was performed on PBMCs. The chain's CDR3 is CAWGTGLGGTEAFF. The CDR3, as DNA: TGTGCCTGGGGGACCGGGCTCGGGGGGACTGAAGCTTTCTTT.